This T cell receptor (beta chain) was found in a study of early T cells in non-severe SARS-CoV-2 infection. Whole-study context: Alpha and beta chains were unpaired, from unsorted whole-blood bulk RNA. Study-level findings and limits: Matching against VDJdb likely underestimated virus-specific expansions, favoring anti-spike CD8.

Note on this clonotype: The target antigen is unknown.

Unique molecular identifiers were affixed to single, distinct cDNA molecules. MiXCR, applied by TCRdb to the 5' RACE reads, yields one record per CDR3 protein. The repertoire holds fewer than 55,000 distinct CDR3 sequences, with 9.1% as singletons. The source is an adult who was a healthcare worker with PCR-confirmed SARS-CoV-2 infection or an uninfected control (not recorded which). Source material: whole blood.

The CDR3 DNA is TGTGCCAGCAGCTTCCCACGGGGGCAGAACTATGGCTACACCTTC. It codes for CASSFPRGQNYGYTF. V gene TRBV5-5 combines with J gene TRBJ1-2, with D perhaps TRBD1 (6 bases). V lost 2 bases, J lost 2 bases, and 13 bases lay in between. Germline CDR1 SGHKS, CDR2 YYEKEE (reference sequence). There are 15 residues in the CDR3.